A single sample gave rise to the 14 T cell receptor beta chains below, sequenced in a study of monozygotic twins with inflammatory bowel disease (dated by TCRdb to about 2019). To prepare the library, 5' RACE was applied. TCRdb records Illumina HiSeq 2500 as the sequencer. Each CDR3 protein sequence appears as one entry after TCRdb reprocessed the reads, and no DNA is included. The sample's table covers approximately 330,000 distinct CDR3 sequences. The top ten clonotypes cover 2% of the sample. The sample comprised blood. These TCRs come from a human donor with ulcerative colitis or Crohn's disease, or a healthy co-twin of an affected twin (not recorded which).

This rearrangement joins TRBV20-1 to TRBJ1-3; TCRdb's assignment of TRBD1 cannot be checked, as there is no DNA. Per the germline V gene, CDR1 is DFQATT and CDR2 is SNEGSKA (reference sequence). This CDR3 has 15 amino acids. This chain's CDR3 is CSARAGSGGGNTIYF.

This rearrangement joins TRBV4-1 to TRBJ1-2; without DNA, the TCRdb call of TRBD1 cannot be checked. CDR1 is MGHRA, CDR2 YSYEKL, per germline. The CDR3 is 17 amino acids. The CDR3 reads CASSQEAVRGVWVGYTF.

The chain couples TRBV7-2 to TRBJ1-1. The V gene's germline CDR1 is SGHTA and CDR2 FQGNSA. The CDR3 has 14 residues. The CDR3 spells CASRAGRGYTEAFF. Using reference TRBV7-2 and TRBJ1-1 for the parts outside the CDR3, the full variable domain is GAGVSQSPSNKVTEKGKDVELRCDPISGHTALYWYRQSLGQGLEFLIYFQGNSAPDKSGLPSDRFSAERTGGSVSTLTIQRTQQEDSAVYLCASRAGRGYTEAFFGQGTRLTVV.

This rearrangement joins TRBV4-2 to TRBJ1-4; the D call of TRBD1 rests on TCRdb alone, since no DNA is present to check it. The CDR3 sequence is 16 residues long. In germline, CDR1 is LGHNA, CDR2 YNFKEQ. CDR3 in amino acids: CASSQRQGATNEKLFF.

This chain connects TRBV20-1 to TRBJ2-4; without DNA, the TCRdb call of TRBD1 cannot be checked. Germline CDR1 is DFQATT and CDR2 is SNEGSKA (reference sequence). CDR3 size: 15 residues. CDR3 sequence reads: CSAQTGRWELNIQYF.

The chain joins TRBV5-1 to TRBJ1-2. Germline V gene data show CDR1 as SGHRS and CDR2 as YFSETQ. The CDR3 sequence is 15 residues long. The CDR3 sequence is CASSRLRGSNYGYTF.

The chain has TRBV7-2 and TRBJ1-5; TCRdb gives TRBD1 as the D gene, but with no DNA this cannot be confirmed. The germline gives CDR1 SGHTA, CDR2 FQGNSA. The CDR3 runs to 13 residues. The CDR3 here is CASSQDRAQPQHF.

J is TRBJ1-2 and V is TRBV12-5. Looked up from germline, CDR1 is LGHNT and CDR2 is FRNRAP. This CDR3 is 15 amino acids long. CDR3 sequence: CASGLVPGANYGYTF.

The chain couples TRBV9 to TRBJ1-1; TCRdb gives TRBD1 as the D gene, but with no DNA this cannot be confirmed. The germline V gene has CDR1 SGDLS and CDR2 YYNGEE. The CDR3 covers 14 residues. This CDR3 reads CASSVGGRNTEAFF.

The V gene is TRBV6-6, the J gene TRBJ2-7; TCRdb indicates TRBD1, and absent DNA this call remains unverified. The CDR3 contains 13 residues. Germline CDR1 MNHNY, CDR2 SVGAGI (reference sequence). The CDR3 loop reads CASSVDSYYEQYF.

V gene TRBV2 combines with J gene TRBJ2-3. The CDR3 is 14 residues long. Germline CDR1 and CDR2: SNHLY and FYNNEI. CDR3 protein: CASTPSRTSNTQYF.

V and J are TRBV29-1 and TRBJ2-3; TCRdb names TRBD1, which stays unverified in the absence of DNA. The CDR3 is 13 residues long. Germline assignment: CDR1 SQVTM and CDR2 ANQGSEA. CDR3: CSVELGATDTQYF.

J is TRBJ2-7 and V is TRBV12-3 or TRBV12-4; TCRdb lists TRBD1, though no DNA is available to test this call. CDR3 length equals 11 residues. CDR3 region: CASSSVRDRIF.

The CDR3 region is CASSSGRELNEQFF. The rearrangement uses TRBV5-1 and TRBJ2-1; TCRdb's assignment of TRBD2 cannot be checked, as there is no DNA. This CDR3 contains 14 residues. The germline V gene encodes CDR1 SGHRS and CDR2 YFSETQ. The whole variable domain, remainder taken from reference TRBV5-1 and TRBJ2-1, is KAGVTQTPRYLIKTRGQQVTLSCSPISGHRSVSWYQQTPGQGLQFLFEYFSETQRNKGNFPGRFSGRQFSNSRSEMNVSTLELGDSALYLCASSSGRELNEQFFGPGTRLTVL.